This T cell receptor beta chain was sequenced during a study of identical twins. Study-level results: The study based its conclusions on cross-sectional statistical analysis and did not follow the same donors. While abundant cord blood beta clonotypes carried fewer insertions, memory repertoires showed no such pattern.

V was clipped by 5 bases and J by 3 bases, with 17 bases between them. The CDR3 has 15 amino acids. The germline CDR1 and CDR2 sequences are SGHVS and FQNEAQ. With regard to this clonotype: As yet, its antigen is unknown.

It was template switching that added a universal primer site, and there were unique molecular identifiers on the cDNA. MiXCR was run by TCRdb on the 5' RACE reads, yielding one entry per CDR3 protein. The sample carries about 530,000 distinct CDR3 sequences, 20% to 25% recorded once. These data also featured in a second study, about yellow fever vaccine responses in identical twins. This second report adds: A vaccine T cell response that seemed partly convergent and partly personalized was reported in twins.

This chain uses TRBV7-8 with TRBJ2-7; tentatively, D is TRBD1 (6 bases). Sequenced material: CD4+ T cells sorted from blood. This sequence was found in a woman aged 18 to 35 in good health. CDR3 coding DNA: TGTGCCAGCAGCCAGATGGGGGCGGGCTACTACGAGCAGTACTTC. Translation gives CASSQMGAGYYEQYF.